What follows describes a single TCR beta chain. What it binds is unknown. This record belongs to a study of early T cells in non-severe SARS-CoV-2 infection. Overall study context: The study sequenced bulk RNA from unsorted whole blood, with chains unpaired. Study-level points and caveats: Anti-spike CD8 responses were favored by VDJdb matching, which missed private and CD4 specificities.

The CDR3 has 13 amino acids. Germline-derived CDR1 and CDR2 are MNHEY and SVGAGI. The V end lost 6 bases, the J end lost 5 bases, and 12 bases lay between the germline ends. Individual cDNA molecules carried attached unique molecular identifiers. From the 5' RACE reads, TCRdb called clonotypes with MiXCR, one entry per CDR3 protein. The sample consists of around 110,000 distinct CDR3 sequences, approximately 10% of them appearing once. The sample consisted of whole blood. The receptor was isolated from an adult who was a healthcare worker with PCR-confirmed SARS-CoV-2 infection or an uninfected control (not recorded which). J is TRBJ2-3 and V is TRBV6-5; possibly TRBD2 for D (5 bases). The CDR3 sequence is CASSPTSKDTQYF. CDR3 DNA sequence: TGTGCCAGCAGCCCCACTAGTAAAGATACGCAGTATTTT.